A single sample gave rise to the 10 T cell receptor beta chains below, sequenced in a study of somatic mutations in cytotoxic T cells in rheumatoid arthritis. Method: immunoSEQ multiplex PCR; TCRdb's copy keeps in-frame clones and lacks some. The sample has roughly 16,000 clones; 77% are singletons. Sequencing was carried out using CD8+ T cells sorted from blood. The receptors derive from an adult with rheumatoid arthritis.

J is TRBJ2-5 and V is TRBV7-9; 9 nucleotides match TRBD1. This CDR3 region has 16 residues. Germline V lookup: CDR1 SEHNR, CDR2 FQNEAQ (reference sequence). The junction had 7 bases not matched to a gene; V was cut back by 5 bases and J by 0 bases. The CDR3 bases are TGTGCCAGCAGCGGACGGGACAGGGCATACCAAGAGACCCAGTACTTC. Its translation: CASSGRDRAYQETQYF.

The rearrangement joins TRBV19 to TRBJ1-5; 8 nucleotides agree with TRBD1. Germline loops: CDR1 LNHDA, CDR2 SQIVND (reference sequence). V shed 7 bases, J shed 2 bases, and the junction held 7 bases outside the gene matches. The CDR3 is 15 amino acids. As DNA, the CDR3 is TGTGCCAGTACCCCACAGGGACAGGGCAATCAGCCCCAGCATTTT. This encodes CASTPQGQGNQPQHF.

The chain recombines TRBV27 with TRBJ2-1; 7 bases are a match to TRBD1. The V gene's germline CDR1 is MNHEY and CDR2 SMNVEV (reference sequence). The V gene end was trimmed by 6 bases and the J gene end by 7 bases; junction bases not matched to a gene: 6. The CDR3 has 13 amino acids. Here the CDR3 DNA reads TGTGCCAGCAGAGATAACAGGGGAAATGAGCAGTTCTTC. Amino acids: CASRDNRGNEQFF.

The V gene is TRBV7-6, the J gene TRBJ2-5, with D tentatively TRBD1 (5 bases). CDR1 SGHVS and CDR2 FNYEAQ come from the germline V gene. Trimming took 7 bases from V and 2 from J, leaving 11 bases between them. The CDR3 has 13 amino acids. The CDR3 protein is CASTGSGQETQYF. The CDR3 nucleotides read TGTGCCAGCACCGGGTCAGGGCAAGAGACCCAGTACTTC.

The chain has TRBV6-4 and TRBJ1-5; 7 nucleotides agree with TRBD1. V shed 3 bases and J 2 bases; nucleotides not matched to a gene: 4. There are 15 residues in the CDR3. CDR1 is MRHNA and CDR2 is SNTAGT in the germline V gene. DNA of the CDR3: TGTGCCAGCAGTGAGGCAGGGGGGGGCAATCAGCCCCAGCATTTT. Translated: CASSEAGGGNQPQHF.

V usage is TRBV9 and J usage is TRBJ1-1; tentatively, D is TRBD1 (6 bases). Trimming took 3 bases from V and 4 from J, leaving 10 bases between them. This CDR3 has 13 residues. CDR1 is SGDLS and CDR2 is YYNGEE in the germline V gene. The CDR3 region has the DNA TGTGCCAGCAGCGGAGGGGGGGCCACTGAAGCTTTCTTT. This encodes CASSGGGATEAFF.

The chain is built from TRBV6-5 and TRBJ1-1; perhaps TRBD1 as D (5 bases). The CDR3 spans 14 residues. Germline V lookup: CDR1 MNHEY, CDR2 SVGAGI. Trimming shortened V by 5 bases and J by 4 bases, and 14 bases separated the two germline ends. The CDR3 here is CASSRWDESTEAFF. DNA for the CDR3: TGTGCCAGCAGTCGATGGGACGAAAGCACTGAAGCTTTCTTT.

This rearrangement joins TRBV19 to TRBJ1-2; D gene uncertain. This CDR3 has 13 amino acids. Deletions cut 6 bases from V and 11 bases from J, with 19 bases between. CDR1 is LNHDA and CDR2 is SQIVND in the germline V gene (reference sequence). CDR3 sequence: CASSPQLGLGYTF. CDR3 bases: TGTGCCAGTAGCCCACAACTCGGGCTGGGATACACCTTC.

The CDR3 protein is CASSLVDEQFF. DNA for the CDR3: TGTGCCAGCAGTTTAGTGGATGAGCAGTTCTTC. The rearrangement joins TRBV28 to TRBJ2-1; no firm D call. Germline lookup yields CDR1 MDHEN and CDR2 SYDVKM. V was cut by 2 bases and J by 8 bases, with 4 bases left in between. The CDR3 covers 11 residues. Drawing the rest from reference TRBV28 and TRBJ2-1, the complete variable domain is DVKVTQSSRYLVKRTGEKVFLECVQDMDHENMFWYRQDPGLGLRLIYFSYDVKMKEKGDIPEGYSVSREKKERFSLILESASTNQTSMYLCASSLVDEQFFGPGTRLTVL.

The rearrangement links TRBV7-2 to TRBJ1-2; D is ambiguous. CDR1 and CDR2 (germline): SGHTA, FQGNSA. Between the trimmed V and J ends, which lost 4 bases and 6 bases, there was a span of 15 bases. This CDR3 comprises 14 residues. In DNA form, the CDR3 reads TGTGCCAGCAGCTCTATACCCCCTGAGAATGGCTACACCTTC. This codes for CASSSIPPENGYTF. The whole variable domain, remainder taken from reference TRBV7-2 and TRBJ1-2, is GAGVSQSPSNKVTEKGKDVELRCDPISGHTALYWYRQSLGQGLEFLIYFQGNSAPDKSGLPSDRFSAERTGGSVSTLTIQRTQQEDSAVYLCASSSIPPENGYTFGSGTRLTVV.